This note documents a single T cell receptor (beta chain) sequence. Its antigen is unidentified. This sample was included in a study of identifying expanded T cells in peripheral blood. General observations from the study: Over about two and four weeks, about 15 and 18 clones changed, versus more than 1 between replicates.

Data came from immunoSEQ multiplex PCR; TCRdb stores just in-frame clones and leaves some out. The table has 60,000 or so clones, approximately 82% seen once. The clonotype was recovered from a person aged 18 to 75 in good health. Sequencing was carried out using blood.

CDR3 in DNA: TGCAGCGTTGACGGCGGGTCGGGGGGGCTAACGCAGTATTTT. Translating it yields CSVDGGSGGLTQYF. The chain uses TRBV29-1 and TRBJ2-3, with 8 positions matching TRBD2. The CDR3 is 14 residues long. The junction had 11 bases not matched to a gene; V was cut back by 3 bases and J by 9 bases. From germline, CDR1 is SQVTM and CDR2 ANQGSEA.